These T cell receptor beta chains were read from a single sample in a study of blood T cell repertoires in COVID-19. Clones were read by immunoSEQ multiplex PCR, and TCRdb kept only the in-frame ones, dropping some. Of tens of thousands of clones in the sample, roughly 79% were seen once. The sequenced material came from peripheral blood. The receptors stem from a woman between 65 and 79 years old with acute or convalescent COVID-19. Each CDR3 is given with its conserved first and last residue. D genes are given only for firm matches. Only some rows state a clone size, as once, few, many or a class for expanded clones.

d_call,j_call,v_call,clone_size,cdr3_length,cdr3_nt,cdr3_aa
TRBD1,TRBJ1-2,TRBV6-5,once,11,TGTGCCAGCAGGACAGGGGATGGCTACACCTTC,CASRTGDGYTF
TRBD1,TRBJ1-4,TRBV15,-,16,TGTGCCACCAGCAGTTACAGGGGGCAGGGTAATGAAAAACTGTTTTTT,CATSSYRGQGNEKLFF
-,TRBJ2-5,TRBV18,-,13,TGTGCCAGCTCACCACCGCCGAGAGAGACCCAGTACTTC,CASSPPPRETQYF
TRBD1,TRBJ2-1,TRBV4-2,-,15,TGTGCCAGCAGCCAAGGACAGGGGGCCGCGAATGAGCAGTTCTTC,CASSQGQGAANEQFF
-,TRBJ2-1,TRBV6-4,few,13,TGTGCCAGCAGTGACAGGGAGAACAATGAGCAGTTCTTC,CASSDRENNEQFF
TRBD1,TRBJ1-1,TRBV9,-,16,TGTGCCAGCAGCGTAGAGGCAGGGGGCAGGAACACTGAAGCTTTCTTT,CASSVEAGGRNTEAFF
-,TRBJ2-7,TRBV10-3,-,14,TGTGCCATCACAGGGACAACCGGATCGGACGAGCAGTACTTC,CAITGTTGSDEQYF
-,TRBJ1-4,TRBV11-3,-,14,TGTGCCAGCAGCCGTGGAGTTTCTAATGAAAAACTGTTTTTT,CASSRGVSNEKLFF
-,TRBJ2-5,TRBV11-1,-,15,TGTGCCAGCAGCTTAGAAACGGGAGTGGGTGAGACCCAGTACTTC,CASSLETGVGETQYF
-,TRBJ1-1,TRBV5-4,-,13,TGTGCCAGCAGCTGGGAGGGGTACACTGAAGCTTTCTTT,CASSWEGYTEAFF